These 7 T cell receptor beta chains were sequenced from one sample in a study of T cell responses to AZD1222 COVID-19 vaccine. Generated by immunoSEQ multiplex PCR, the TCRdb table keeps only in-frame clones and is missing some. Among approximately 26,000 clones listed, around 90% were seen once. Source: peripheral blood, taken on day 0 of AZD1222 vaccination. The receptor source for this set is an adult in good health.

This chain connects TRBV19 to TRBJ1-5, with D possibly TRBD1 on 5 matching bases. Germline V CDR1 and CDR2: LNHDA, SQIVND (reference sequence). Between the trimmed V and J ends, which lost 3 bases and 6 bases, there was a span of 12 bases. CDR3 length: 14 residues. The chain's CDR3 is CASSMIGTGQPQHF. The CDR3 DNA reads TGTGCCAGTAGTATGATCGGGACGGGTCAGCCCCAGCATTTT.

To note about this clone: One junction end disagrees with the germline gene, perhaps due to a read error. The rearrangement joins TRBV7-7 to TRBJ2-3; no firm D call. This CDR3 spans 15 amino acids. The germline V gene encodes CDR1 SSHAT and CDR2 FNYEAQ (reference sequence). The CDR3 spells CASSPQGLSTDTQYF. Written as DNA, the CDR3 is TGTGCTAGCAGCCCACAAGGGCTGAGCACAGATACGCAGTATTTT.

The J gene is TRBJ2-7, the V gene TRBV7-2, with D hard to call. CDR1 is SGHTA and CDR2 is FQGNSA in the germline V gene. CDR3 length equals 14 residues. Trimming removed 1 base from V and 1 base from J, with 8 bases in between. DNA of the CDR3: TGTGCCAGCAGCTTAGAAGCCCTGTCCTACGAGCAGTACTTC. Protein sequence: CASSLEALSYEQYF.

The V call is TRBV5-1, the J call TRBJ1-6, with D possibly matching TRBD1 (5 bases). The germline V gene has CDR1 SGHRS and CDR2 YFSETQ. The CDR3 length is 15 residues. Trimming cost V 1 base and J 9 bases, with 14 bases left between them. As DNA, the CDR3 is TGCGCCAGCAGCTTGAATGGGCAGGGTGGTTCACCCCTCCACTTT. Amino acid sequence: CASSLNGQGGSPLHF. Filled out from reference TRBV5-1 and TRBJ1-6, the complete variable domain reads KAGVTQTPRYLIKTRGQQVTLSCSPISGHRSVSWYQQTPGQGLQFLFEYFSETQRNKGNFPGRFSGRQFSNSRSEMNVSTLELGDSALYLCASSLNGQGGSPLHFGNGTRLTVT.

DNA for the CDR3: TGTGCCACCGGGGGGGGCCGGAACACTGAAGCTTTCTTT. Encoded protein: CATGGGRNTEAFF. The gene calls are TRBV2 and TRBJ1-1; D possibly corresponds to TRBD1 (6 bases). CDR1 SNHLY and CDR2 FYNNEI come from the germline V gene. The CDR3 is 13 residues long. The ends were cut back, 10 bases at V and 1 base at J, with 13 bases in the middle.

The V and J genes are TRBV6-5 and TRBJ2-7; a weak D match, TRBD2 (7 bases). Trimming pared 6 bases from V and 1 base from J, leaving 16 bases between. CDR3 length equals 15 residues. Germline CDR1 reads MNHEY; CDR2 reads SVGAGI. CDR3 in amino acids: CASRPIGGASYEQYF. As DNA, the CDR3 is TGTGCCAGCAGACCCATAGGGGGGGCATCCTACGAGCAGTACTTC.

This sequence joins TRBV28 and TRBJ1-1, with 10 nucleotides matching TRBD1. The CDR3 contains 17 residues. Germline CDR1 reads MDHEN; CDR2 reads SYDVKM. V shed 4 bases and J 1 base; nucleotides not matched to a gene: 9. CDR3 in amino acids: CASSSPGTGARNTEAFF. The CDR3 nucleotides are TGTGCCAGCAGTTCCCCCGGGACAGGGGCTAGGAACACTGAAGCTTTCTTT.